This T cell receptor (beta chain) derives from a study of blood T cell repertoires in COVID-19. Study context: Samples of COVID-19 (acute and convalescent) were obtained from the United States, Italy and Spain.

Generated by immunoSEQ multiplex PCR, the TCRdb table keeps only in-frame clones and is missing some. The table records about 58,000 clones, approximately 91% of them present only once. V was pared by 8 bases and J by 3 bases, with 6 bases of the junction left unmatched. This CDR3 spans 14 amino acids. Germline CDR1 MDHEN, CDR2 SYDVKM. This clone was picked up one time. This sequence joins TRBV28 and TRBJ2-2, with 7 nucleotides matching TRBD1. This sequence was found in a woman between 50 and 59 years old with active or convalescent COVID-19. Sequencing was performed on peripheral blood. The CDR3 DNA is TGTGCCAGCGTACGAACAGGGGACACCGGGGAGCTGTTTTTT. Amino acid sequence: CASVRTGDTGELFF.